These 11 T cell receptor beta chains were all obtained from the same sample, sequenced in a study of T cell repertoires in cytomegalovirus infection. TCRdb redid the calling of the reads with MiXCR, one entry per CDR3 protein. The repertoire holds hundreds of thousands of distinct CDR3 sequences, approximately 24% seen once, with approximately 8% in the top ten. The material sequenced was CD8+ T cells from PBMCs. The source is a human donor in good health (CMV status not recorded). Some clones in this sample may be carry-over from other donors' samples.

V usage is TRBV7-6 and J usage is TRBJ2-5; tentative D call: TRBD2 (6 bases). V lost 1 base and J lost 5, with 14 bases in between. The germline V gene has CDR1 SGHVS and CDR2 FNYEAQ. The CDR3 spans 15 residues. CDR3 sequence: CASSLVRREMETQYF. The CDR3 region has the DNA TGTGCCAGCAGCTTAGTTCGGAGGGAGATGGAGACCCAGTACTTC.

CDR3 protein: CSAREQGARKNYGYTF. As DNA, the CDR3 is TGCAGTGCTAGAGAACAGGGGGCGAGAAAGAACTATGGCTACACCTTC. The V call is TRBV20-1, the J call TRBJ1-2, with 9 bases identical to TRBD1. The CDR3 extends over 16 amino acids. Per the germline V gene, CDR1 is DFQATT and CDR2 is SNEGSKA (reference sequence). With V trimmed by 0 bases and J by 2 bases, 7 bases remained unmatched.

In this sample, this clonotype turned up many times. This chain uses TRBV12-3 or TRBV12-4 with TRBJ2-7; a possible D gene is TRBD1 (6 bases). V was cut by 3 bases and J by 5 bases, with 8 bases left in between. This CDR3 comprises 12 residues. DNA for the CDR3: TGTGCCAGCAGTTTCCACAGGGACGAGCAGTACTTC. Translation gives CASSFHRDEQYF.

This clonotype is categorized as medium-sized. For the CDR3, the DNA is TGTGCCAGCAGCTGGGACAATGTCGGCGAGCAGTACTTC. This translates into CASSWDNVGEQYF. The chain combines TRBV7-2 with TRBJ2-7, with D perhaps matching TRBD1 (6 bases). The CDR3 spans 13 residues. The V gene's germline CDR1 is SGHTA and CDR2 FQGNSA. Trimming took 4 bases from V and 6 from J, leaving 13 bases between them.

V usage is TRBV24-1 and J usage is TRBJ2-1; D gene unclear. The CDR3 covers 16 residues. Per the germline V gene, CDR1 is KGHDR and CDR2 is SFDVKD. Trimming removed 7 bases from V and 5 bases from J, with 20 bases in between. The CDR3 DNA follows: TGTGCCACCAGCCCCCAAGGTCTCTGGAATAACAATGAGCAGTTCTTC. Translation gives CATSPQGLWNNNEQFF.

There are many counts of this clonotype. The chain carries TRBV7-2 and TRBJ2-3, with a weak D call TRBD2 (6 bases). Deletions cut 7 bases from V and 6 bases from J, with 17 bases between. The CDR3 runs 14 residues. Germline lookup yields CDR1 SGHTA and CDR2 FQGNSA. The CDR3 DNA sequence: TGTGCCAGCAACCCTTATCTTCGGGGGGATACGCAGTATTTT. Its translation is CASNPYLRGDTQYF.

The table lists this clonotype with many counts. This rearrangement joins TRBV5-1 to TRBJ1-6; D perhaps matches TRBD1 (5 bases). Trimming cost V 6 bases and J 10 bases, with 14 bases left between them. From germline, CDR1 is SGHRS and CDR2 YFSETQ. The CDR3 is 13 amino acids. The CDR3 DNA is TGCGCCAGCACGCTAGGGGCACTGTCACCCCTCCACTTT. Its protein is CASTLGALSPLHF.

This clonotype occurred a few times. Here the CDR3 DNA reads TGTGCCAGCAGCTCCGGGTTACAACAAGCTTTCTTT. Amino acid sequence: CASSSGLQQAFF. The genes are TRBV7-9 and TRBJ1-1; no definite D call. The CDR3 has 12 residues. Germline V gene sequence: CDR1 SEHNR, CDR2 FQNEAQ (reference sequence). V shed 4 bases and J shed 9 bases, with 12 bases lying between them.

This clonotype was seen many times. The rearrangement uses TRBV28 and TRBJ2-5; D unresolved. The CDR3 contains 12 residues. V was cut by 3 bases and J by 2 bases, with 4 bases left in between. Germline CDR1 is MDHEN and CDR2 is SYDVKM. The CDR3 sequence is CASSFVQETQYF. CDR3 nucleotides: TGTGCCAGCAGTTTCGTTCAAGAGACCCAGTACTTC. The full variable domain, completed using reference TRBV28 and TRBJ2-5, is DVKVTQSSRYLVKRTGEKVFLECVQDMDHENMFWYRQDPGLGLRLIYFSYDVKMKEKGDIPEGYSVSREKKERFSLILESASTNQTSMYLCASSFVQETQYFGPGTRLLVL.

This clonotype was seen repeatedly, ten times or more. The V gene is TRBV7-8, the J gene TRBJ2-1, with D possibly being TRBD2 (6 bases). Germline-derived CDR1 and CDR2 are SGHVS and FQNEAQ. V was shortened by 3 bases and J by 0 bases, with 12 bases between the two germline ends. The CDR3 has 16 residues. CDR3: CASSFPGDDSYNEQFF. In DNA form, the CDR3 reads TGTGCCAGCAGCTTCCCGGGGGACGACTCCTACAATGAGCAGTTCTTC. Variable domain in full (rest from reference TRBV7-8 and TRBJ2-1): GAGVSQSPRYKVAKRGQDVALRCDPISGHVSLFWYQQALGQGPEFLTYFQNEAQLDKSGLPSDRFFAERPEGSVSTLKIQRTQQEDSAVYLCASSFPGDDSYNEQFFGPGTRLTVL.

Comments on this clonotype: This could be a read error, since a much larger clone is one nucleotide away. This rearrangement joins TRBV7-6 to TRBJ2-1; possibly TRBD1 for D (6 bases). CDR1 and CDR2 from the germline V gene are SGHVS and FNYEAQ. CDR3 size: 17 residues. CDR3: CVSSPSAGAGPGNEQFF. CDR3 bases: TGTGTCAGCAGCCCTAGTGCAGGGGCGGGTCCGGGCAATGAGCAGTTCTTC.